One sample yielded the 3 T cell receptor beta chains listed below, sequenced in a study of blood T cell repertoires in COVID-19. Assay used: immunoSEQ multiplex PCR; TCRdb lists only in-frame clones, some missing. Of around 200,000 clones listed, 80% to 90% are singletons. The specimen was peripheral blood. Receptor source: a man aged 70 or older with active or convalescent COVID-19.

The chain carries TRBV25-1 and TRBJ1-2; D is perhaps TRBD1 (6 bases). The CDR3 length is 13 residues. V was pared by 2 bases and J by 5 bases, with 9 bases between. Germline assignment: CDR1 MGHDK and CDR2 SYGVNS. In nucleotides, the CDR3 is TGTGCCAGCAGTGAACAGGGGCGGTATGGCTACACCTTC. It specifies CASSEQGRYGYTF.

This chain links TRBV18 with TRBJ1-5, with a tentative D call TRBD1 (5 bases). Trimming left V 4 bases short and J 5 bases short, with 12 bases between. The CDR3 length is 14 residues. CDR1 and CDR2 (germline): KGHSH, LQKENI. The CDR3 here is CASSLDITHQPQHF. The DNA for the CDR3 is TGTGCCAGCTCACTGGACATTACGCATCAGCCCCAGCATTTT.

V and J are TRBV7-9 and TRBJ2-5, with D possibly TRBD2 on 6 matching bases. The germline CDR1 and CDR2 sequences are SEHNR and FQNEAQ (reference sequence). Trimming took off 5 bases at V and 5 bases at J, with 24 bases between the two ends. The CDR3 runs to 17 residues. As DNA, the CDR3 is TGTGCCAGCAGCCCCACCCGGGCGGGGTTAAGCGGGGAGACCCAGTACTTC. Protein product: CASSPTRAGLSGETQYF.